This TCR beta chain is from a study of shared clonotypes between healthy human individuals (dated by TCRdb to about 2020). General notes on the study: The cohort comprised two women and a few men aged 18 to 49 years. Libraries were prepared and TCR repertoires were sequenced by different laboratories using diverse techniques, in order to increase sequencing depth and limit assay-specific biases. Per donor, three plates each were used for CD4 naive and CD4 memory, two for CD8 naive, and one for CD8 memory. Blood TCR repertoires of roughly five healthy adults were deeply sequenced to estimate repertoire size and the extent of clonotype sharing between individuals. Each donor's leukapheresis produced roughly between roughly 0.9 and 9 billion PBMCs.

The donors were healthy, HIV-negative adults who had no recently reported acute infections or vaccinations. Every donor was a Caucasian adult living in Nashville, Tennessee, USA. CD4+ T cells were enriched by magnetic negative selection, after which naive cells were positively selected on CD45RA and the negative fraction was taken as the memory subset. Blood was collected by leukapheresis, and PBMCs were isolated by Ficoll-Histopaque density gradient centrifugation and then cryopreserved in liquid nitrogen vapor phase. Analytical flow cytometry was used to check the purity and quantity of every magnetically sorted T cell population. Genomic DNA was isolated from every sorted fraction and measured by UV absorbance on a Nanodrop 2000c. The CDR3 starts with the cysteine, ends with the phenylalanine, and has 15 residues. Of the read, only the CDR3 DNA is kept; its 45 bases are in frame from base 1. According to the germline V gene (reference sequence), CDR1 reads MNHNY and CDR2 reads SVGAGI. The junction shows trimming of 7 bases on V and 6 bases on J, and the gene matches do not reach 6 bases of it.

TCR CDR3 regions were amplified from genomic DNA by multiplex PCR using the deep immunoSEQ assay. Extracted genomic DNA from each cell subset was distributed evenly across all wells of several immunoSEQ 96-well plates, and each plate was treated as a replicate. For sorted subsets, 200 ng of genomic DNA, equivalent to around 30,000 T cell genomes, went into each replicate PCR. Purified libraries were quantified with a Qubit 3.0 fluorometer, sized on a Bioanalyzer 2100, and re-quantified with the KAPA Library Quantification kit. A separate single-read 150-cycle Illumina NextSeq 550 flow cell was used to sequence each immunoSEQ 96-well plate. The original methods were these. Because only junctional sequences without quality scores were contained in the immunoSEQ output, filtering matching that applied to full-length reads could not be performed. Sequences were annotated with PyIR, a Python wrapper for IgBLAST v1.9, and V/J genes and CDR3 were assigned using IMGT germline references. Reads were removed for weak V/J assignments (E-value above 1e-6), missing CDR3, stop codons, out-of-frame junctions, or ambiguous translated residues. V3J clonotypes were defined as sequences sharing the same inferred V gene, J gene, and CDR3 amino acid sequence. Percentage overlap between repertoires was calculated by dividing the number of shared unique clonotypes by the size of the smaller repertoire. Repertoire richness was assessed with RTK rarefaction, the Chao1 estimator, and Recon v2.1 estimates of unobserved clonotypes. Generation probabilities were computed with OLGA for all TCRbeta clonotypes obtained by the gDNA method from several donors. Here the immuneACCESS table is served through TCRdb, limited to in-frame sequences with V and J called. Missing clones are a known gap in these copies; in checked studies unresolved V genes cover under half, and the rest lacks a known reason. The V and J calls and the clone size are those of that table, but D and trimming were determined from the DNA. Recorded for this sample are approximately 2.4 million clones; 95% of them occurred a single time. The leading ten clones occupy approximately 0.13% of the sample.

Turning to this clone: No antigen is known for it. No qualities accompany the bases; no much larger clone lies one base away.

Overall study outcomes, separate from this receptor: Rarefaction of sorted-subset datasets indicated incomplete sequencing despite the large sequencing depth. Naive subsets generally had larger estimated clonotype richness than memory subsets. Pairwise subsampling indicated that sequencing depth was expected to affect the degree of clonotype sharing among donors. Only blood was sampled, and tissue TCR repertoires likely differ from those in blood. Higher generation probabilities were observed for clonotypes shared by all four sorted-subset donors than for non-shared clonotypes. Across a handful of donors, approximately 5% of naive CD4, around 3.5% of naive CD8, 2.3% of memory CD4, and approximately 0.42% of memory CD8 clonotypes were shared. Because the study included a small number of donors, the genetic and exposure-history diversity represented was limited.

This sequence was found in a man between 18 and 29 years old in good health. Sequencing was done on a sample of naive CD4+ T cells sorted from blood. The sample's cell subset or site, from its label and the paper: CD45RA+ positively selected. The rearrangement combines TRBV6-6 with TRBJ2-1, with TRBD2 identical over 13 junction bases. The sequenced DNA: TGTGCCAGCATGAGACTAGCGGGAGGATCCAATGAGCAGTTCTTC. Translation gives CASMRLAGGSNEQFF.